Described below is a single T cell receptor beta chain sequence and its context. Its antigen is still unknown. These data are taken from a study of CD8 T cells in ankylosing spondylitis. V lost 4 bases and J lost 9, with 16 bases in between. The germline V gene encodes CDR1 MDHEN and CDR2 SYDVKM. CDR3 size: 14 residues. Overall study results and limits: CD8+ disease-linked clones were present at relatively low frequencies in blood. Characteristic of ankylosing spondylitis blood, it appeared, was a TCR beta motif comprising roughly eight highly homologous variants. It was reported that disease-linked clones were significantly enriched in matched ankylosing spondylitis synovial fluid. Earlier reports found some motif variants in synovial fluid and blood in reactive arthritis.

By quantitative 5'-RACE with molecular barcodes, the TCR beta libraries were made. TCRdb reanalysed the 5' RACE reads using MiXCR and keeps one entry per CDR3 protein. The sample has 670,000 or so distinct CDR3 sequences, roughly 19% seen once; the top ten hold under 20%. This chain uses TRBV28 with TRBJ1-5, with D unresolved. The sample was blood, either unsorted or a sorted T cell fraction (not recorded which). The origin of this receptor is a male donor with ankylosing spondylitis. The CDR3: CASSSPAGVGPQHF. CDR3 nucleotides: TGTGCCAGCAGTTCCCCCGCAGGAGTCGGGCCCCAGCATTTT.